This T cell receptor beta chain came from a study of cytomegalovirus exposure and HLA in healthy donors. General study points: Three of the chains that were CMV-associated were confirmed in vitro to be specific for CMV antigens. Reported results showed that the classifier diagnosed cytomegalovirus status with high specificity and sensitivity. The authors enumerated over 150 TCR beta chains as linked to cytomegalovirus.

CDR3 length: 14 residues. Germline lookup yields CDR1 MNHEY and CDR2 SMNVEV (reference sequence). For this clone: No antigen is known for it. The germline gene is not matched at one end of the junction; a read error may be the cause.

From the 120-subject validation cohort, which was separate from the approximately 700-subject first cohort, the donors were drawn. Sequenced by immunoSEQ multiplex PCR; TCRdb stores in-frame clones only, minus some. The sample has about 180,000 clones, about 85% seen once. This receptor was obtained from a man aged 18 to 30 in good health and CMV-seropositive. This chain links TRBV27 with TRBJ2-7; D call uncertain. Sequencing input: PBMCs. CDR3 coding DNA: TGTGCCGGCAGTTTATCGGCAGCGCACTACGAGCAGTACTTC. This gives the protein CAGSLSAAHYEQYF.